The rows below give T cell receptor beta chains drawn from one sample of a study of T cells in narcolepsy. Using immunoSEQ multiplex PCR, the repertoire was profiled, and TCRdb retains in-frame clones only, with some absent. The sample holds around 42,000 clones; approximately 89% are singletons and the top ten take less than 1.5%. The sequenced material came from CD45RA- memory CD4+ T cells from PBMCs. Receptors originate from a human donor with narcolepsy. CDR3s include the opening cysteine and the closing phenylalanine or tryptophan. Each record gives: clone size, V gene, D gene, J gene, CDR3 length, CDR3 protein, CDR3 DNA. The D gene is left open where the match is weak. Not all rows give a size; the values are once, few, many and, for expanded clones, a class.

clone_size: -
v_call: TRBV5-4
d_call: -
j_call: TRBJ2-7
cdr3_length: 15
cdr3_aa: CASSLALGGAGEQYF
cdr3_nt: TGTGCCAGCAGCCTGGCCCTTGGGGGGGCAGGGGAGCAGTACTTC

clone_size: -
v_call: TRBV11-2
d_call: -
j_call: TRBJ1-2
cdr3_length: 15
cdr3_aa: CASSPRVWGADGYTF
cdr3_nt: TGTGCCAGCAGTCCTAGGGTTTGGGGCGCGGATGGCTACACCTTC

clone_size: -
v_call: TRBV2
d_call: TRBD1
j_call: TRBJ1-4
cdr3_length: 13
cdr3_aa: CAGTKGTVEKLFF
cdr3_nt: TGTGCCGGGACCAAAGGGACAGTTGAAAAACTGTTTTTT

clone_size: -
v_call: TRBV25-1
d_call: -
j_call: TRBJ2-1
cdr3_length: 12
cdr3_aa: CASGPLQREQFF
cdr3_nt: TGTGCCAGCGGGCCCCTTCAGCGTGAGCAGTTCTTC

clone_size: -
v_call: TRBV27
d_call: -
j_call: TRBJ2-7
cdr3_length: 14
cdr3_aa: CASQPQGRAYEQYF
cdr3_nt: TGTGCCAGCCAACCACAGGGTCGGGCCTACGAGCAGTACTTC

clone_size: -
v_call: TRBV9
d_call: -
j_call: TRBJ2-3
cdr3_length: 14
cdr3_aa: CASSGSEVEDTQYF
cdr3_nt: TGTGCCAGCAGCGGATCTGAGGTTGAAGATACGCAGTATTTT

clone_size: -
v_call: TRBV7-2
d_call: -
j_call: TRBJ2-7
cdr3_length: 13
cdr3_aa: CASSLAGQVAQYF
cdr3_nt: TGTGCCAGCAGCCTCGCCGGTCAGGTAGCGCAGTACTTC

clone_size: -
v_call: TRBV7-8
d_call: -
j_call: TRBJ2-7
cdr3_length: 14
cdr3_aa: CASRQGRWSYEQYF
cdr3_nt: TGTGCCAGCAGGCAAGGCAGGTGGTCCTACGAGCAGTACTTC

clone_size: once
v_call: TRBV28
d_call: -
j_call: TRBJ1-2
cdr3_length: 17
cdr3_aa: CASSFLLLQGGNYGYTF
cdr3_nt: TGTGCCAGCAGTTTCCTCCTCTTACAGGGAGGTAACTATGGCTACACCTTC

clone_size: few
v_call: TRBV29-1
d_call: TRBD1
j_call: TRBJ1-2
cdr3_length: 14
cdr3_aa: CSVVGTGGGYGYTF
cdr3_nt: TGCAGCGTGGTCGGGACAGGGGGTGGCTATGGCTACACCTTC

clone_size: -
v_call: TRBV7-2
d_call: TRBD1
j_call: TRBJ1-2
cdr3_length: 15
cdr3_aa: CASSLDSGGDYGYTF
cdr3_nt: TGTGCCAGCAGCTTAGATTCAGGGGGGGACTATGGCTACACCTTC

clone_size: -
v_call: TRBV19
d_call: -
j_call: TRBJ2-1
cdr3_length: 15
cdr3_aa: CASSNTASANNEQFF
cdr3_nt: TGTGCCAGTAGTAATACGGCTAGCGCGAACAATGAGCAGTTCTTC

clone_size: once
v_call: TRBV7-2
d_call: -
j_call: TRBJ1-1
cdr3_length: 16
cdr3_aa: CASSLSWGIMNTEAFF
cdr3_nt: TGTGCCAGCAGCTTATCCTGGGGAATAATGAACACTGAAGCTTTCTTT

clone_size: -
v_call: TRBV7-8
d_call: -
j_call: TRBJ1-4
cdr3_length: 14
cdr3_aa: CASSLGSSNEKLFF
cdr3_nt: TGTGCCAGCAGCTTAGGGTCGTCTAATGAAAAACTGTTTTTT

clone_size: -
v_call: TRBV5-8
d_call: -
j_call: TRBJ1-3
cdr3_length: 16
cdr3_aa: CASSSGIQSSGNTIYF
cdr3_nt: TGTGCCAGCAGCTCCGGGATCCAGAGCTCTGGAAACACCATATATTTT

clone_size: once
v_call: TRBV15
d_call: -
j_call: TRBJ1-2
cdr3_length: 12
cdr3_aa: CATSRDTGGYTF
cdr3_nt: TGTGCCACCAGCAGAGATACCGGGGGCTACACCTTC

clone_size: once
v_call: TRBV7-2
d_call: -
j_call: TRBJ1-2
cdr3_length: 16
cdr3_aa: CASSLQLERGPYGYTF
cdr3_nt: TGTGCCAGCAGCCTACAGCTGGAGCGGGGCCCCTATGGCTACACCTTC

clone_size: -
v_call: TRBV7-9
d_call: TRBD1
j_call: TRBJ1-1
cdr3_length: 15
cdr3_aa: CASSLPTGVRAEAFF
cdr3_nt: TGTGCCAGCAGCTTACCTACAGGGGTGAGGGCTGAAGCTTTCTTT

clone_size: -
v_call: TRBV5-1
d_call: -
j_call: TRBJ2-2
cdr3_length: 16
cdr3_aa: CASGTGSQANTGELFF
cdr3_nt: TGCGCCAGCGGCACTGGTTCACAGGCGAACACCGGGGAGCTGTTTTTT

clone_size: -
v_call: TRBV27
d_call: TRBD1
j_call: TRBJ2-7
cdr3_length: 13
cdr3_aa: CASSGTGVGEQYF
cdr3_nt: TGTGCCAGCAGTGGGACAGGGGTGGGCGAGCAGTACTTC

clone_size: -
v_call: TRBV25-1
d_call: TRBD2
j_call: TRBJ2-5
cdr3_length: 15
cdr3_aa: CASSEGTSGKETQYF
cdr3_nt: TGTGCCAGCAGTGAAGGGACTAGCGGTAAAGAGACCCAGTACTTC

clone_size: once
v_call: TRBV5-1
d_call: -
j_call: TRBJ1-1
cdr3_length: 14
cdr3_aa: CASSLWQGSTEAFF
cdr3_nt: TGCGCCAGCAGCTTGTGGCAGGGGTCTACTGAAGCTTTCTTT

clone_size: few
v_call: TRBV4-1
d_call: -
j_call: TRBJ2-5
cdr3_length: 13
cdr3_aa: CASSPAALETQYF
cdr3_nt: TGTGCCAGCAGCCCCGCAGCGCTAGAGACCCAGTACTTC

clone_size: -
v_call: TRBV19
d_call: -
j_call: TRBJ2-2
cdr3_length: 14
cdr3_aa: CASKVDGGTGELFF
cdr3_nt: TGTGCCAGTAAAGTAGATGGAGGAACCGGGGAGCTGTTTTTT

clone_size: -
v_call: TRBV2
d_call: -
j_call: TRBJ2-6
cdr3_length: 14
cdr3_aa: CAGERGGGANVLTF
cdr3_nt: TGTGCGGGGGAAAGGGGTGGTGGGGCCAACGTCCTGACTTTC

clone_size: -
v_call: TRBV6-1
d_call: -
j_call: TRBJ2-2
cdr3_length: 17
cdr3_aa: CASSVRGHRTNTGELFF
cdr3_nt: TGTGCCAGCAGTGTTAGGGGACACCGAACGAACACCGGGGAGCTGTTTTTT

clone_size: once
v_call: TRBV27
d_call: TRBD1
j_call: TRBJ2-3
cdr3_length: 16
cdr3_aa: CASRTWTGGDTDTQYF
cdr3_nt: TGTGCCAGCAGAACTTGGACAGGGGGGGACACAGATACGCAGTATTTT

clone_size: -
v_call: TRBV11-3
d_call: TRBD2
j_call: TRBJ2-5
cdr3_length: 13
cdr3_aa: CASSLSGGETQYF
cdr3_nt: TGTGCCAGCAGCTTGTCGGGGGGGGAGACCCAGTACTTC

clone_size: -
v_call: TRBV4-3
d_call: -
j_call: TRBJ2-2
cdr3_length: 16
cdr3_aa: CASSHTDRFRTGELFF
cdr3_nt: TGCGCCAGCAGCCATACCGACAGGTTCCGGACCGGGGAGCTGTTTTTT

clone_size: -
v_call: TRBV15
d_call: TRBD1
j_call: TRBJ2-7
cdr3_length: 16
cdr3_aa: CATSRDRGTGFAEQYF
cdr3_nt: TGTGCCACCAGCAGAGATCGAGGGACAGGGTTTGCCGAGCAGTACTTC

clone_size: -
v_call: TRBV5-4
d_call: TRBD2
j_call: TRBJ2-7
cdr3_length: 15
cdr3_aa: CASRAELAGAYEQYF
cdr3_nt: TGTGCCAGCAGAGCGGAACTAGCGGGGGCCTACGAGCAGTACTTC

clone_size: -
v_call: TRBV5-1
d_call: TRBD2
j_call: TRBJ2-1
cdr3_length: 15
cdr3_aa: CASSLDGTRDNEQFF
cdr3_nt: TGCGCCAGCAGCTTGGACGGGACTAGAGACAATGAGCAGTTCTTC

clone_size: -
v_call: TRBV7-8
d_call: -
j_call: TRBJ1-3
cdr3_length: 18
cdr3_aa: CASSQALSGTVTGNTIYF
cdr3_nt: TGTGCCAGCAGTCAGGCCTTATCCGGGACGGTGACTGGAAACACCATATATTTT

clone_size: -
v_call: TRBV10-3
d_call: TRBD2
j_call: TRBJ2-3
cdr3_length: 15
cdr3_aa: CAIRGLAGNTDTQYF
cdr3_nt: TGTGCCATCAGGGGACTAGCGGGAAACACAGATACGCAGTATTTT

clone_size: once
v_call: TRBV18
d_call: TRBD1
j_call: TRBJ1-1
cdr3_length: 14
cdr3_aa: CASSLDRGDTEAFF
cdr3_nt: TGTGCCAGCTCACTGGACAGGGGGGACACTGAAGCTTTCTTT

clone_size: -
v_call: TRBV10-1
d_call: TRBD1
j_call: TRBJ2-7
cdr3_length: 13
cdr3_aa: CASSDPGQGGQYF
cdr3_nt: TGCGCCAGCAGTGATCCGGGACAGGGCGGGCAGTACTTC

clone_size: -
v_call: TRBV30
d_call: TRBD2
j_call: TRBJ2-2
cdr3_length: 18
cdr3_aa: CAWKQRGGPGANTGELFF
cdr3_nt: TGTGCCTGGAAACAGCGGGGGGGCCCGGGGGCGAACACCGGGGAGCTGTTTTTT

clone_size: -
v_call: TRBV28
d_call: -
j_call: TRBJ1-2
cdr3_length: 14
cdr3_aa: CASSPPRSHYGYTF
cdr3_nt: TGTGCCAGCAGTCCCCCTCGATCCCACTATGGCTACACCTTC

clone_size: few
v_call: TRBV18
d_call: -
j_call: TRBJ2-7
cdr3_length: 14
cdr3_aa: CASSPDGRGYEQYF
cdr3_nt: TGTGCCAGCTCACCGGACGGGAGAGGTTACGAGCAGTACTTC

clone_size: -
v_call: TRBV7-9
d_call: -
j_call: TRBJ1-3
cdr3_length: 15
cdr3_aa: CASSLAQVQPGTIYF
cdr3_nt: TGTGCCAGCAGCTTAGCACAAGTACAGCCGGGGACCATATATTTT

clone_size: -
v_call: TRBV5-4
d_call: TRBD2
j_call: TRBJ2-2
cdr3_length: 18
cdr3_aa: CASSFPRPGLANTGELFF
cdr3_nt: TGTGCCAGCAGCTTCCCCCGCCCGGGACTAGCAAACACCGGGGAGCTGTTTTTT